This TCR beta chain emerged from a study of regulatory and conventional T cells in RAG deficiency. Here immunoSEQ multiplex PCR was the method, and the copy in TCRdb shows in-frame clones only, minus some. Altogether more than 9,500 clones are present, roughly 95% being singletons, with the ten largest covering approximately 1.5%. The CDR3 length is 17 residues. Turning to this clone: Its antigen is unknown.

Regulatory T cells were sorted from blood as CD4+ CD25-high CD127-low cells. Study-level findings and limits: Shorter CDR3s in all patient subsets; >80% Treg-Tconv overlap in Omenn. Compared with controls, unique Treg TCR beta sequences dropped around 92-fold in Omenn syndrome and CID/AS. Shannon entropy fell and Simpson indices rose in RAG-deficient patients.

The data also belong to a second study, concerning regulatory T cells. From that paper: The primer mix had 52 TRBV and 13 TRBJ primers. Patient repertoires had restricted TRB V-J pairs and skewed V and J usage, most in Tregs.

The chain carries TRBV12-2 and TRBJ2-7; the table calls TRBD2, which could not be checked here. TRBV12-2 is deemed a pseudogene. What was sequenced was CD127- CD25+ CD4+ Tregs sorted from blood. This clonotype was sampled from a human donor in good health. CDR3 in amino acids: CASRSRMGGPSSYEQYF. DNA of the CDR3: TGTGCAAGTCGCTCCCGGATGGGGGGGCCGAGCTCCTACGAGCAGTACTTC.